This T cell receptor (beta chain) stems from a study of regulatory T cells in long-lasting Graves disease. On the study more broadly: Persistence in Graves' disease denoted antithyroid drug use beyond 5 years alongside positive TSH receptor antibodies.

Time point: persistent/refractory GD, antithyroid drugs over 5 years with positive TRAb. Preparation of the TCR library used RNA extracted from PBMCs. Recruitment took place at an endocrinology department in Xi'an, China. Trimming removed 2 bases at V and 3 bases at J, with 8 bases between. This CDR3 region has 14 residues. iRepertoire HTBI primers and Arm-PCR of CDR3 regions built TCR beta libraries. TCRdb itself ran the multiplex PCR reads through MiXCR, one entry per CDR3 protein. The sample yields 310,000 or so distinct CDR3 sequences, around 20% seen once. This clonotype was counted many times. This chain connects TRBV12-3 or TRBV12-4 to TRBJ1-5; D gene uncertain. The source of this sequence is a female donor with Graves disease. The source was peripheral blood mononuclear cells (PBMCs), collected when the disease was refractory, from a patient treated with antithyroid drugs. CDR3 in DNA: TGTGCCAGCAGTTTATCGGCGTCCAATCAGCCCCAGCATTTT. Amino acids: CASSLSASNQPQHF.